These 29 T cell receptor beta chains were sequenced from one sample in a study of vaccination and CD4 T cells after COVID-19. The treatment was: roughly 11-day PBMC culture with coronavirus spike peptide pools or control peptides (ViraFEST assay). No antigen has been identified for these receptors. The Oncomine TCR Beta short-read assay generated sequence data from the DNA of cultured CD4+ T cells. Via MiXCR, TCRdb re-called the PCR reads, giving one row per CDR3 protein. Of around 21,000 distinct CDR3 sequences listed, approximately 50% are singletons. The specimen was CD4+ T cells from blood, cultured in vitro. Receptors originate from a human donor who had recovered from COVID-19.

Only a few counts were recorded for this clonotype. The CDR3 DNA follows: TGCAGTCCACCCAAGGGACAGCCGAACACTGAAGCTTTCTTT. Encoded protein: CSPPKGQPNTEAFF. The chain is built from TRBV20-1 and TRBJ1-1; 7 nucleotides align to TRBD1. Germline CDR1 reads DFQATT; CDR2 reads SNEGSKA (reference sequence). Trimming removed 8 bases from V and 1 base from J; junction bases left unmatched: 10. The CDR3 runs to 14 residues.

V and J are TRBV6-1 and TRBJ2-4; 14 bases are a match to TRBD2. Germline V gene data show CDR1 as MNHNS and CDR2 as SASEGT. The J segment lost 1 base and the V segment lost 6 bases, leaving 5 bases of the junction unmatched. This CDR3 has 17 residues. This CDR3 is CASRGLAGVGAKNIQYF. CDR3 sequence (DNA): TGTGCCAGCAGGGGACTAGCGGGGGTGGGGGCCAAAAACATTCAGTACTTC.

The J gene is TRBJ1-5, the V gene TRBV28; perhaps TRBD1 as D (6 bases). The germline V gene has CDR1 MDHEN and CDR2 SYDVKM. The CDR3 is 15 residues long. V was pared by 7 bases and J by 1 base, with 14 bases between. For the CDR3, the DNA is TGTGCCAGCATGGAGGGGGGTCCGAGCAATCAGCCCCAGCATTTT. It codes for CASMEGGPSNQPQHF. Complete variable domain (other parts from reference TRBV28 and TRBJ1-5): DVKVTQSSRYLVKRTGEKVFLECVQDMDHENMFWYRQDPGLGLRLIYFSYDVKMKEKGDIPEGYSVSREKKERFSLILESASTNQTSMYLCASMEGGPSNQPQHFGDGTRLSIL.

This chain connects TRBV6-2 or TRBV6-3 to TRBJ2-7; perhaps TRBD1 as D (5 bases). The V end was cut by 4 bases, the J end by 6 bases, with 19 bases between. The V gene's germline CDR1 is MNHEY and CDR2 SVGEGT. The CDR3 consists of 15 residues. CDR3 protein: CASSSPRLPGSEQYF. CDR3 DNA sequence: TGTGCCAGCAGTTCCCCCCGCCTACCAGGGTCCGAGCAGTACTTC.

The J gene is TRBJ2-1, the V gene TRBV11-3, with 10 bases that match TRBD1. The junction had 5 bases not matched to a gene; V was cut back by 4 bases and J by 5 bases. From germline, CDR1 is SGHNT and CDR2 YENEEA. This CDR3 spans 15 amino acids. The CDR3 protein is CASSSRQGAHNEQFF. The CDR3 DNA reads TGTGCCAGCAGCTCAAGACAGGGGGCCCACAATGAGCAGTTCTTC.

The CDR3 loop is CASMKESSGNTIYF. CDR3 in DNA: TGTGCCTCTATGAAGGAGAGCTCTGGAAACACCATATATTTT. The genes are TRBV19 and TRBJ1-3; D call uncertain. The germline gives CDR1 LNHDA, CDR2 SQIVND (reference sequence). This CDR3 is built from 14 residues. Trimming pared 11 bases from V and 0 bases from J, leaving 14 bases between.

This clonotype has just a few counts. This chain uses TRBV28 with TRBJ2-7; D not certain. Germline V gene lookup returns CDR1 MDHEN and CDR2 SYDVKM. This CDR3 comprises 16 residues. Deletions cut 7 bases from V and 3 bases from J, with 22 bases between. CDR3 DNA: TGTGCCAGCAACTCATTTCGACCAGAGGAAGGCTACGAGCAGTACTTC. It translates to CASNSFRPEEGYEQYF.

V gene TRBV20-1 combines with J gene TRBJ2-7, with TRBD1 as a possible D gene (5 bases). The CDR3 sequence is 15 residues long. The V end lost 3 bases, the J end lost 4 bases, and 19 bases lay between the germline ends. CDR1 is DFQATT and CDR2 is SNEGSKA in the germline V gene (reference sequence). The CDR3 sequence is CSASAPRPGRYEQYF. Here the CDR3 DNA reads TGCAGTGCTAGTGCCCCGCGGCCAGGGCGGTACGAGCAGTACTTC.

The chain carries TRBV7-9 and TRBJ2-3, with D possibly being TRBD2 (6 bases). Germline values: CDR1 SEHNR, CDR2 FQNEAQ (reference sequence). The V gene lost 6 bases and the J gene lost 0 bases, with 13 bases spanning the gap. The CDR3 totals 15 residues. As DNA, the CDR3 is TGTGCCAGCAGGTGGGGCGGGGTTAGCACAGATACGCAGTATTTT. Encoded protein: CASRWGGVSTDTQYF.

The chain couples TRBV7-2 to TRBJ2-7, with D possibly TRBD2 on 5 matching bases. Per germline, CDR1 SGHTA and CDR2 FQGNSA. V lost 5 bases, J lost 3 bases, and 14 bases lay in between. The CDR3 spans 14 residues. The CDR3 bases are TGTGCCAGCAGCAAGGACTTGCGGTACTACGAGCAGTACTTC. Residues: CASSKDLRYYEQYF.

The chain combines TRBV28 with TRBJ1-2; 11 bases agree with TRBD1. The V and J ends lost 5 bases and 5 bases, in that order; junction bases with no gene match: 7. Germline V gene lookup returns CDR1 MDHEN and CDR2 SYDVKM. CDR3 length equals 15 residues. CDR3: CASSPPGQGEYGYTF. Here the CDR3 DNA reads TGTGCCAGCAGTCCTCCGGGACAGGGGGAATATGGCTACACCTTC.

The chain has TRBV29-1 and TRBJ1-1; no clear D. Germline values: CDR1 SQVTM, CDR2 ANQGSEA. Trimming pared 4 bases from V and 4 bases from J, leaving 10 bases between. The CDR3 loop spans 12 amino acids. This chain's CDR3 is CSVVISSTEAFF. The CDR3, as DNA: TGCAGCGTTGTTATCTCCTCCACTGAAGCTTTCTTT.

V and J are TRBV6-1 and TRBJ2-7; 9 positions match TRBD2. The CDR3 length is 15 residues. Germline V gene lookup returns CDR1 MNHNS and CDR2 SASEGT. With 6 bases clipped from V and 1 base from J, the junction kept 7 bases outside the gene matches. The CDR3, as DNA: TGTGCCAGCAGCAACGTGCTAGCGGGATCCTACGAGCAGTACTTC. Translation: CASSNVLAGSYEQYF.

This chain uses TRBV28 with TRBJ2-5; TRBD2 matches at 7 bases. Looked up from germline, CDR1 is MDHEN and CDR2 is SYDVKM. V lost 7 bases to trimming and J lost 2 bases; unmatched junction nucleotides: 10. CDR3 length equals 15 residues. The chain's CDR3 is CASNWAGRRQETQYF. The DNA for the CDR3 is TGTGCCAGCAATTGGGCCGGGAGGCGGCAAGAGACCCAGTACTTC. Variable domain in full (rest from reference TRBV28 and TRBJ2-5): DVKVTQSSRYLVKRTGEKVFLECVQDMDHENMFWYRQDPGLGLRLIYFSYDVKMKEKGDIPEGYSVSREKKERFSLILESASTNQTSMYLCASNWAGRRQETQYFGPGTRLLVL.

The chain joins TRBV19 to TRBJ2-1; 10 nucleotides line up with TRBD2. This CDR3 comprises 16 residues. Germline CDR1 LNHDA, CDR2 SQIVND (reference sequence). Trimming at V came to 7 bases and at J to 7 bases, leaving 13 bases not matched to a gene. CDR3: CASTTGGRSGRNEQFF. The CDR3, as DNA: TGTGCCAGTACCACAGGCGGACGTAGCGGGAGGAATGAGCAGTTCTTC.

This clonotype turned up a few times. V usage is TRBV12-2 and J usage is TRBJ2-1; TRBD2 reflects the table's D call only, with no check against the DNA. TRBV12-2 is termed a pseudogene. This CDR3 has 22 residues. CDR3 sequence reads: CASRFKTGRTSGGESSYNEQFF. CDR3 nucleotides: TGTGCAAGTCGCTTTAAGACTGGAAGGACTAGCGGGGGGGAGAGCTCCTACAATGAGCAGTTCTTC.

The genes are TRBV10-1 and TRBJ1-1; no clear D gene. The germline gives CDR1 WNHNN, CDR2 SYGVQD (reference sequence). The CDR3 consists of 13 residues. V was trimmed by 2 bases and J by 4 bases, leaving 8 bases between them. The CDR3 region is CASSELWFTEAFF. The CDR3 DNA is TGCGCCAGCAGTGAGCTATGGTTCACTGAAGCTTTCTTT.

This CDR3 is CASSLARGSGRVRTDTQYF. The DNA for the CDR3 is TGTGCCAGCAGCTTAGCGCGCGGTAGCGGGAGGGTTAGGACAGATACGCAGTATTTT. The V gene is TRBV7-2, the J gene TRBJ2-3; 11 bases are shared with TRBD2. This CDR3 comprises 19 residues. The V gene's germline CDR1 is SGHTA and CDR2 FQGNSA. The junction had 11 bases not matched to a gene; V was cut back by 0 bases and J by 3 bases.

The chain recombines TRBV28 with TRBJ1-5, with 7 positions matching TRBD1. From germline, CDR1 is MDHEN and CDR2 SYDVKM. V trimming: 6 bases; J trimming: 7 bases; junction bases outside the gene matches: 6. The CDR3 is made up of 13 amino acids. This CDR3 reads CASSPGQLQPQHF. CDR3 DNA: TGTGCCAGCAGCCCGGGACAGCTACAGCCCCAGCATTTT.

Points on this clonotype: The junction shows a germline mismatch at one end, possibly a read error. The CDR3 sequence is CSARESGSSFEQYF. As DNA, the CDR3 is TGCAGTGCTAGAGAGTCCGGGAGCTCCTTCGAGCAGTACTTC. The rearrangement uses TRBV20-1 and TRBJ2-7, with D tentatively TRBD2 (6 bases). The CDR3 length is 14 residues. Germline CDR1 DFQATT, CDR2 SNEGSKA (reference sequence).

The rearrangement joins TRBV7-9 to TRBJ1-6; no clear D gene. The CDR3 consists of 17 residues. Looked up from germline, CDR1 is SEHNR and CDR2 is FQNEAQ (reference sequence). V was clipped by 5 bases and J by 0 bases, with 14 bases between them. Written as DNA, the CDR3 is TGTGCCAGCAGCAGAGGTGGAATGAGCTCCTATAATTCACCCCTCCACTTT. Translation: CASSRGGMSSYNSPLHF.

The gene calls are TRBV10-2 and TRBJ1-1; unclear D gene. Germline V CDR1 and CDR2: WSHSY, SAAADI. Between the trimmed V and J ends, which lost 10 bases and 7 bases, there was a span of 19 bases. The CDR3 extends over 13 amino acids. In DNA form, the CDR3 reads TGCGCCATCAAGAAAGCGAGACACGATGAAGCTTTCTTT. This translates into CAIKKARHDEAFF.

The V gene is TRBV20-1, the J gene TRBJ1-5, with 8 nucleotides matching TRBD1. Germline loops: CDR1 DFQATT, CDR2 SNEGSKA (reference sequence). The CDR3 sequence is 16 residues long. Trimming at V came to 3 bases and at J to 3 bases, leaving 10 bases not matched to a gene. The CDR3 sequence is CSASDRRTGFNQPQHF. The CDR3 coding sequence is TGCAGTGCTAGCGACAGACGGACAGGGTTCAATCAGCCCCAGCATTTT.

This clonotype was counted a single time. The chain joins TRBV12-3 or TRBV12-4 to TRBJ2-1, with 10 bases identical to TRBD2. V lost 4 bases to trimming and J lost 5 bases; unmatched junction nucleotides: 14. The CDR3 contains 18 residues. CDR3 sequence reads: CASSSGGFSGRIDNEQFF. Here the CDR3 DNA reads TGTGCCAGCAGTTCTGGCGGTTTTAGCGGGAGGATCGACAATGAGCAGTTCTTC.

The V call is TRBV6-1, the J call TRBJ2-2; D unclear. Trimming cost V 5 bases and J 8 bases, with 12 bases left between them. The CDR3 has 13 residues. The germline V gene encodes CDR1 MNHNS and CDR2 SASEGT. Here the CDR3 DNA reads TGTGCCAGCAGTAGTCTATCTCTTGGGGAGCTGTTTTTT. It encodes CASSSLSLGELFF.

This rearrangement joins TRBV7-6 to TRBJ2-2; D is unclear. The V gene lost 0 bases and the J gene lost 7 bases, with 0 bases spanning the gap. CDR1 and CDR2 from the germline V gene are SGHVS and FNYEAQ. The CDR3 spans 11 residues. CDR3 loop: CASSLAGELFF. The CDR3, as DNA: TGTGCCAGCAGCTTAGCCGGGGAGCTGTTTTTT.

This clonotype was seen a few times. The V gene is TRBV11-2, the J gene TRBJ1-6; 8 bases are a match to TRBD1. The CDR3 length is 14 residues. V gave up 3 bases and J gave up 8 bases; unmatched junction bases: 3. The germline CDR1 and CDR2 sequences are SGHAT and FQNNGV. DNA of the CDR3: TGTGCCAGCAGCTTCGGACAGGGATATTCACCCCTCCACTTT. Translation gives CASSFGQGYSPLHF.

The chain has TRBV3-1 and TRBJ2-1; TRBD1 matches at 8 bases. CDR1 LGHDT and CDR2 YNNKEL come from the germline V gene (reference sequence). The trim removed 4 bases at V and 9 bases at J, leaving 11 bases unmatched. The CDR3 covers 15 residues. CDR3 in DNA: TGTGCCAGCAGCCCTCTTACTACAGGGGGTGGTGAGCAGTTCTTC. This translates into CASSPLTTGGGEQFF.

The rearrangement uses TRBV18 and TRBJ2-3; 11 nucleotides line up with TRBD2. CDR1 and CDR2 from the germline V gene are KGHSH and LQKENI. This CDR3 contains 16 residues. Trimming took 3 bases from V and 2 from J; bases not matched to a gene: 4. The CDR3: CASSPISGGDTDTQYF. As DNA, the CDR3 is TGTGCCAGCTCACCGATTAGCGGGGGGGACACAGATACGCAGTATTTT.